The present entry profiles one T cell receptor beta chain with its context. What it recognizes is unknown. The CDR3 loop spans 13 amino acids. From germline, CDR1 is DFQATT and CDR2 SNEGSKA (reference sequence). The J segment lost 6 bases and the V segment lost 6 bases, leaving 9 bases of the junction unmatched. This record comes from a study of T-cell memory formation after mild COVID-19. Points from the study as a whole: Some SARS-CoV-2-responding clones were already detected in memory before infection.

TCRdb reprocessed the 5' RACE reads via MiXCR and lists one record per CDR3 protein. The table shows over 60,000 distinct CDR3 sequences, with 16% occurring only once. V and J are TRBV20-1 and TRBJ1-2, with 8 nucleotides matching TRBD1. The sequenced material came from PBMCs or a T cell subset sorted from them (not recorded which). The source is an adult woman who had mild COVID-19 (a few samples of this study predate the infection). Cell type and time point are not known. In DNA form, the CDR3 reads TGCAGTGCACAAAAACAGGGGGTGGATGGCTACACCTTC. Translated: CSAQKQGVDGYTF.